The 6 T cell receptor beta chains below all came from one sample that was sequenced in a study of OX40 agonist ivuxolimab in advanced cancers. Some clones are missing from TCRdb's copy, which holds only in-frame ones; the method was immunoSEQ multiplex PCR. The table includes tens of thousands of clones, about nine tenths detected once. Sequenced here: CD4+ or CD8+ T cells sorted from blood, sampled in a trial of the OX40 agonist ivuxolimab. These receptors all stem from an adult with an advanced solid tumor such as melanoma, head and neck, liver or kidney cancer.

The chain combines TRBV7-6 with TRBJ1-1; D is possibly TRBD1 (5 bases). The germline V gene has CDR1 SGHVS and CDR2 FNYEAQ. V lost 5 bases and J lost 3, with 13 bases in between. The CDR3 has 14 residues. For the CDR3, the DNA is TGTGCCAGCAGCCCGCCCCGAGGGGACACTGAAGCTTTCTTT. Protein sequence: CASSPPRGDTEAFF.

The V call is TRBV27, the J call TRBJ1-2, with 9 nucleotides matching TRBD1. The CDR3 runs 16 residues. Germline V gene sequence: CDR1 MNHEY, CDR2 SMNVEV (reference sequence). J lost 1 base, V lost 6 bases, and 9 bases had no gene match. The CDR3 spells CASRLGQGTNNYGYTF. The DNA of the CDR3 is TGTGCCAGCAGGCTGGGACAGGGAACTAATAACTATGGCTACACCTTC.

The rearrangement uses TRBV5-1 and TRBJ1-2; 8 nucleotides match TRBD1. The CDR3 length is 15 residues. Germline V gives CDR1 SGHRS, CDR2 YFSETQ. After removal of 3 bases from V and 6 bases from J, the junction contained 10 bases not matched to a gene. The chain's CDR3 is CASSWGQDSLNGYTF. The CDR3 nucleotides are TGCGCCAGCAGCTGGGGACAGGACTCGTTGAATGGCTACACCTTC.

V is TRBV19 and J is TRBJ2-1; perhaps D is TRBD1 or TRBD2 (5 bases each). Germline CDR1 is LNHDA and CDR2 is SQIVND (reference sequence). This CDR3 comprises 14 residues. V was trimmed by 5 bases and J by 9 bases, leaving 17 bases between them. The CDR3 region is CASSPGTSGGEQFF. The CDR3 DNA reads TGTGCCAGTAGTCCCGGGACCTCGGGTGGTGAGCAGTTCTTC.

This clone was counted only a few times. The V call is TRBV21-1, the J call TRBJ1-1; TRBD1, the table's D call, was not compared with the DNA. TRBV21-1 is marked as a pseudogene. The CDR3 consists of 9 residues. CDR3 DNA sequence: TGTGCCAGACCAGGCGAAGCTTTCTTT. Translation gives CARPGEAFF.

This chain uses TRBV5-6 with TRBJ1-2; 7 nucleotides line up with TRBD1. The CDR3 extends over 13 amino acids. Germline values: CDR1 SGHDT, CDR2 YYEEEE. J was trimmed by 6 bases and V by 5 bases; bases with no gene match: 7. CDR3 amino acids: CASRRGRGDGYTF. In DNA form, the CDR3 reads TGTGCCAGCAGGAGGGGGCGAGGGGATGGCTACACCTTC.